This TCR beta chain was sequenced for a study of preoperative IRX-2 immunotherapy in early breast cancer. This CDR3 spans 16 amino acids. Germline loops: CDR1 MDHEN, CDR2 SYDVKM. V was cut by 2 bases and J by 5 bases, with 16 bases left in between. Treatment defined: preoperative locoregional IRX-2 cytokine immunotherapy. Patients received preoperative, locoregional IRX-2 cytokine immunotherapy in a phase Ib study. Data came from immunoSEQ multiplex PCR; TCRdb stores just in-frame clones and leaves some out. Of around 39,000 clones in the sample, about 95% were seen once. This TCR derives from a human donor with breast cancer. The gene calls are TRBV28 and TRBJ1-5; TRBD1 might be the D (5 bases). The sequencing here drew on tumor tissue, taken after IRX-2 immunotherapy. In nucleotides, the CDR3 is TGTGCCAGCAGTTTAAGGATTTCCAGGGCGGATCAGCCCCAGCATTTT. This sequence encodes CASSLRISRADQPQHF.